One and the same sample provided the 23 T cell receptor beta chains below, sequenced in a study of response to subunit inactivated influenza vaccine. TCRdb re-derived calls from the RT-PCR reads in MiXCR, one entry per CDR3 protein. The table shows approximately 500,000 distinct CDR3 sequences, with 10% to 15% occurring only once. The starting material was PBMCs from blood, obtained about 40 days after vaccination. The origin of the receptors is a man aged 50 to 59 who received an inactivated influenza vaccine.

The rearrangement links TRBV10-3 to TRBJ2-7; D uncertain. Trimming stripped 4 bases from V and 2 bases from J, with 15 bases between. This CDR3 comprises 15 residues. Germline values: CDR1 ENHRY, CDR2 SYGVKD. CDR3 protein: CAISGSGQKAYEQYF. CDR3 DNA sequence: TGTGCCATCAGTGGATCAGGTCAGAAAGCCTACGAGCAGTACTTC.

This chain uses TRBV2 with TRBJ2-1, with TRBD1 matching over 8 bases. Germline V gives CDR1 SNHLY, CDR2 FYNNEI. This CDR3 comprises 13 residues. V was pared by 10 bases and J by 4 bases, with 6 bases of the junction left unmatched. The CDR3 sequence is CANRDRRYNEQFF. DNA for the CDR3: TGTGCCAACCGGGACAGGAGATACAATGAGCAGTTCTTC.

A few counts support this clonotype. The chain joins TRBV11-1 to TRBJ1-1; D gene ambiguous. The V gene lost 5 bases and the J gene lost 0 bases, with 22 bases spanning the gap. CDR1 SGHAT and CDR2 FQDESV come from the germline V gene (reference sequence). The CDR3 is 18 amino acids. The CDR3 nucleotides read TGTGCCAGCAGCCCTCCCGGAGTAGGGAACTTAATGAACACTGAAGCTTTCTTT. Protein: CASSPPGVGNLMNTEAFF. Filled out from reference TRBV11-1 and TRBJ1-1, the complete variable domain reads EAEVAQSPRYKITEKSQAVAFWCDPISGHATLYWYRQILGQGPELLVQFQDESVVDDSQLPKDRFSAERLKGVDSTLKIQPAELGDSAMYLCASSPPGVGNLMNTEAFFGQGTRLTVV.

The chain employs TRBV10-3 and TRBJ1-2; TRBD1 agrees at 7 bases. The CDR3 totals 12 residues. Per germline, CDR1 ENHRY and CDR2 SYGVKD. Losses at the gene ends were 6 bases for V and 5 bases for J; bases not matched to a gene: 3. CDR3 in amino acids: CAISGTVYGYTF. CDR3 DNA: TGTGCCATCAGCGGGACAGTTTATGGCTACACCTTC.

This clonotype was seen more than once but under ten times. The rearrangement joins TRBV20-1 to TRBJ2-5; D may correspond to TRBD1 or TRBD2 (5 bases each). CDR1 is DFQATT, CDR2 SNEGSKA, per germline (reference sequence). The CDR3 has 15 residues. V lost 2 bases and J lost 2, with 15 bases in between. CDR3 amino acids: CSARKSPGAQETQYF. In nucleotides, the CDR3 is TGCAGTGCTAGAAAATCACCCGGGGCACAAGAGACCCAGTACTTC.

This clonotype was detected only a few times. CDR3 in amino acids: CASSPPVRGRGEKLFF. The DNA of the CDR3 is TGTGCCAGCTCACCACCAGTTCGAGGCCGAGGTGAAAAACTGTTTTTT. The V gene is TRBV18, the J gene TRBJ1-4; D is unresolved. V was cut by 0 bases and J by 7 bases, with 15 bases left in between. CDR3 size: 16 residues. Per the germline V gene, CDR1 is KGHSH and CDR2 is LQKENI.

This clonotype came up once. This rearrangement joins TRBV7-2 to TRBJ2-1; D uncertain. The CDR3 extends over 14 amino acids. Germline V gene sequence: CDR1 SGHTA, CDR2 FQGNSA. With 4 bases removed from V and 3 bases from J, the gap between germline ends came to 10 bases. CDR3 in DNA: TGTGCCAGCAGCTCCCCGGGCTTCTACAATGAGCAGTTCTTC. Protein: CASSSPGFYNEQFF.

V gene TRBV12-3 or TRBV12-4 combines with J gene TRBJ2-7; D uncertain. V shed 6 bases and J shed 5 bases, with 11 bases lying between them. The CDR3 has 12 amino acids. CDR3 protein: CASSFGLNEQYF. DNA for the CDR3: TGTGCCAGCAGCTTTGGGCTGAACGAGCAGTACTTC.

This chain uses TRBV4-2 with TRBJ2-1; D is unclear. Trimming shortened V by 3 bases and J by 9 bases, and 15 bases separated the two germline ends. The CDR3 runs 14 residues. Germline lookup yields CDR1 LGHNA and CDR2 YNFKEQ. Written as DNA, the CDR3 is TGTGCCAGCAGCCAGCTCATTGAACGGAGTGAGCAGTTCTTC. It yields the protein CASSQLIERSEQFF.

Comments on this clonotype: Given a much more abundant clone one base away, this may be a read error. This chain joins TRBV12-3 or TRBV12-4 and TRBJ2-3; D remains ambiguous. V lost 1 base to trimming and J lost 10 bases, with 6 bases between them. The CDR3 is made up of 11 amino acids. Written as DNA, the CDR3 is TGTGCCAGCAGTTTAGAGTATGCGCAGTATTTT. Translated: CASSLEYAQYF.

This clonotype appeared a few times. CDR3 bases: TGTGCCAGCAAAAGGGGCCCTAGCTCCTACGAGCAGTACTTC. Amino acid sequence: CASKRGPSSYEQYF. The rearrangement uses TRBV19 and TRBJ2-7; TRBD1 might be the D (5 bases). Trimming stripped 9 bases from V and 0 bases from J, with 15 bases between. Germline V lookup: CDR1 LNHDA, CDR2 SQIVND (reference sequence). The length of the CDR3 is 14 residues.

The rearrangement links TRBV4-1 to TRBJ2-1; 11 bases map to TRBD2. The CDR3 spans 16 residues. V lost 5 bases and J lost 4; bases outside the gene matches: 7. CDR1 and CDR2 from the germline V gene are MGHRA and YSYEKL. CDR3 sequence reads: CASSTTRTSGYNEQFF. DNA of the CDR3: TGCGCCAGCAGCACCACCCGGACTAGCGGGTACAATGAGCAGTTCTTC.

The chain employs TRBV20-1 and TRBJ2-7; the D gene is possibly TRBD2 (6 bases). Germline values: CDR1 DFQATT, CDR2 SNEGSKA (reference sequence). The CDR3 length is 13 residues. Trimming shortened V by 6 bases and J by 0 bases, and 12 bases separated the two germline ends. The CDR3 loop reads CSARRDFSYEQYF. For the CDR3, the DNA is TGCAGTGCCCGGAGGGACTTCTCCTACGAGCAGTACTTC.

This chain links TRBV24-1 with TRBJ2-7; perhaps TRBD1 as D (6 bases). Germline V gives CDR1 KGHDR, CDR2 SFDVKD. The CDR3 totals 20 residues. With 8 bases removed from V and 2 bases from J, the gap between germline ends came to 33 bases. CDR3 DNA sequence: TGTGCCACCACGCCCCAGCCAAGGACAGAGAAGCTCCGGGGTACCTACGAGCAGTACTTC. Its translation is CATTPQPRTEKLRGTYEQYF.

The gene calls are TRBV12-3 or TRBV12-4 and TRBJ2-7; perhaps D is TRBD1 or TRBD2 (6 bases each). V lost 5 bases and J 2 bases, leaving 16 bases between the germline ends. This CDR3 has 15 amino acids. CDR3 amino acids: CASSMGGAGAYEQYF. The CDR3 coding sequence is TGTGCCAGCAGTATGGGAGGCGCAGGGGCCTACGAGCAGTACTTC.

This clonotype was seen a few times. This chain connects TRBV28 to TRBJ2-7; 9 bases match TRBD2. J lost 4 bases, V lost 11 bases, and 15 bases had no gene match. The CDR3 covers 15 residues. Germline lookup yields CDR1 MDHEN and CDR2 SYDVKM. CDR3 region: CAPQQASGNLYEQYF. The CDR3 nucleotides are TGTGCCCCCCAACAGGCTAGCGGGAACTTATACGAGCAGTACTTC.

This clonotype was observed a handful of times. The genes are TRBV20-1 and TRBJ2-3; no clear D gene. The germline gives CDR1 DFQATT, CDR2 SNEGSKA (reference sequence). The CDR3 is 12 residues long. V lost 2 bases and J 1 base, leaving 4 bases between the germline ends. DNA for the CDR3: TGCAGTGCTAGACTTCGCACAGATACGCAGTATTTT. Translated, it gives CSARLRTDTQYF.

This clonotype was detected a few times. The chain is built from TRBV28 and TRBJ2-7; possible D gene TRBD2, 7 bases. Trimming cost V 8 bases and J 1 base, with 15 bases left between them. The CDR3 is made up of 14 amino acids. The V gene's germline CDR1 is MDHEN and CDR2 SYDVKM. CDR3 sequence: CASGWGGRSYEQYF. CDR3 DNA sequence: TGTGCCAGCGGGTGGGGGGGGCGATCCTACGAGCAGTACTTC.

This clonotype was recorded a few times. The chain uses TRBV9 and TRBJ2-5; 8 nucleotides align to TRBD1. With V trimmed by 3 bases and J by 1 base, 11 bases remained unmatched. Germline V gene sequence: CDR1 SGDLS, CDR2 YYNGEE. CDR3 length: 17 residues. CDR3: CASSAGHRQGFQETQYF. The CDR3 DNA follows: TGTGCCAGCAGCGCAGGCCACCGACAGGGGTTCCAAGAGACCCAGTACTTC.

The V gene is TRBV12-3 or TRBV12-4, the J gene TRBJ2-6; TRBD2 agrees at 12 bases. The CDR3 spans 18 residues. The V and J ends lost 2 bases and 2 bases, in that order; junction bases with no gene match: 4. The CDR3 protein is CASSLMLAGGPGANVLTF. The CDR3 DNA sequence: TGTGCCAGCAGTTTAATGCTAGCGGGAGGGCCTGGGGCCAACGTCCTGACTTTC.

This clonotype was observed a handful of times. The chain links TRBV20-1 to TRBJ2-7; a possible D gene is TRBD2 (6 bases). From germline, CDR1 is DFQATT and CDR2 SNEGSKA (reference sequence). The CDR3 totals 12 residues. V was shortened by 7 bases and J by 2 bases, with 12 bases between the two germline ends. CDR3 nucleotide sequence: TGCAGTGTTGGGACTCCCACCTACGAGCAGTACTTC. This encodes CSVGTPTYEQYF.

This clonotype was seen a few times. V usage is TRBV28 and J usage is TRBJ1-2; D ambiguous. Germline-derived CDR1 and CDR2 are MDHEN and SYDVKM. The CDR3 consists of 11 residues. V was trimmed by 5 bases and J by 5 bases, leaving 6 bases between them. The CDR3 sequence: CASSDRYGYTF. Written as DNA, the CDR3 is TGTGCCAGCAGTGACCGGTATGGCTACACCTTC.

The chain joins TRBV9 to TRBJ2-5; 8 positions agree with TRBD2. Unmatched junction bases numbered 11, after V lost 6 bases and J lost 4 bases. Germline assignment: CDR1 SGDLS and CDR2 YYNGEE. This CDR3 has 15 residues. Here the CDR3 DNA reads TGTGCCAGCAACAAAAGGAGCGGGAGAGGAGAGACCCAGTACTTC. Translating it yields CASNKRSGRGETQYF.